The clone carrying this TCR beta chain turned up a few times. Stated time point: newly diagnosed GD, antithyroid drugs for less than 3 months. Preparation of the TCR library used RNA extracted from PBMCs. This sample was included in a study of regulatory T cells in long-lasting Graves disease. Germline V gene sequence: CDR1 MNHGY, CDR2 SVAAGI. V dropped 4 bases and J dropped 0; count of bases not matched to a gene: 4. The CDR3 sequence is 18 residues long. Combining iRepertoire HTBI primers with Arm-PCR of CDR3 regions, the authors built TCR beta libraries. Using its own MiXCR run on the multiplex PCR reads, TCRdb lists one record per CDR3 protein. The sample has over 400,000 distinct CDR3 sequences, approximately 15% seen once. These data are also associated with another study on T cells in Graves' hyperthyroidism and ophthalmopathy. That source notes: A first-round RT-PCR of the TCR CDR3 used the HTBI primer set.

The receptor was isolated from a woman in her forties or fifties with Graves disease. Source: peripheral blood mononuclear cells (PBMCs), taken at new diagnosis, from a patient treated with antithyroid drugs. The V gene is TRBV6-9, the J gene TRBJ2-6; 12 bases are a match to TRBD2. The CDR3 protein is CASSWTSGNPSGANVLTF. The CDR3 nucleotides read TGTGCCAGCAGTTGGACTAGCGGGAACCCCTCTGGGGCCAACGTCCTGACTTTC.